Sequencing of this TCR beta chain was carried out in a study of blood T cell repertoires in COVID-19. About the study: Samples of COVID-19 (acute and convalescent) were obtained from the United States, Italy and Spain. T cells, B-cell-depleted T cells, or PBMCs provided the cDNA or gDNA that served as material.

How the authors handled the data: Counts of nucleated cells, estimated from reference gene primer amplification, were obtained. Method: immunoSEQ multiplex PCR; TCRdb's copy keeps in-frame clones and lacks some. V and J calls and clone size come straight from that table; D and trimming were deduced from the DNA. The table records 90,000 to 150,000 clones, 88% of them present only once. Trimming removed 6 bases from V and 8 bases from J, with 8 bases in between. Germline V CDR1 and CDR2: DFQATT, SNEGSKA (reference sequence). CDR3 length: 11 amino acids. This TCR came from a woman aged 45 to 65 with active or convalescent COVID-19. Sequenced input: peripheral blood. The genes are TRBV20-1 and TRBJ1-6; D gene unclear. Here the CDR3 DNA reads TGCAGTGCCGACGGGGATTCACCCCTCCACTTT. Translation: CSADGDSPLHF.